The entry below describes one T cell receptor (beta chain). Its antigen remains unknown. Measured with immunoSEQ multiplex PCR; TCRdb has only the in-frame clones, and not every one. The data hold about 26,000 clones, with roughly 74% observed a single time. The source of the sample is a study of vaccination effects on CD4 cells after COVID-19. After expansion with viral peptide pools in the ViraFEST assay, antigen-specific CD4+ T cells were sequenced. CD4+ T cell isolation took place after approximately ten days of culture. Their SARS-CoV-2 infection, verified by PCR, occurred between March and December 2020. The authors exchanged half the medium for IL-2 medium on days 3 and 7. This CDR3 region has 15 residues. V lost 5 bases, J lost 1 base, and 12 bases lay in between. The germline gives CDR1 SGHTA, CDR2 FQGTGA. Study results and limitations: Spike-reactive clones present post-vaccine in convalescents were predominantly new vaccine-induced clones.

The specimen was CD4+ T cells from PBMCs cultured with HCoV-NL63 spike peptides, collected before COVID-19 vaccination. This TCR came from a human donor who had a prior SARS-CoV-2 infection. The chain uses TRBV7-3 and TRBJ2-1; TRBD2 is a possible D gene (6 bases). The CDR3 DNA reads as TGTGCCAGCAGCAAACTAGCTGGGTCCTACAATGAGCAGTTCTTC. Amino acid sequence: CASSKLAGSYNEQFF.